These 18 T cell receptor beta chains were all obtained from the same sample, sequenced in a study of T cell responses to AZD1222 COVID-19 vaccine. This table comes from immunoSEQ multiplex PCR, and its TCRdb copy is limited to in-frame clones, with some not included. The sample lists 120,000 to 150,000 clones, approximately 85% occurring once. Sequencing used peripheral blood, obtained 28 days after the second dose of the MenACWY control vaccine. Source of these receptors: an adult who received the MenACWY meningococcal vaccine as a control.

The chain recombines TRBV6-5 with TRBJ2-3, with D perhaps matching TRBD1 (6 bases). Deletions cut 4 bases from V and 2 bases from J, with 16 bases between. Per germline, CDR1 MNHEY and CDR2 SVGAGI. The CDR3 is made up of 16 amino acids. CDR3 loop: CASSSAGTPSTDTQYF. In nucleotides, the CDR3 is TGTGCCAGCAGTTCAGCCGGGACACCGTCCACAGATACGCAGTATTTT.

The chain combines TRBV7-9 with TRBJ1-2, with D perhaps TRBD1 (5 bases). This CDR3 is built from 14 residues. Germline V lookup: CDR1 SEHNR, CDR2 FQNEAQ (reference sequence). The V end was cut by 4 bases, the J end by 8 bases, with 17 bases between. This chain's CDR3 is CASSWGTAALGYTF. The CDR3 DNA reads TGTGCCAGCAGCTGGGGGACGGCCGCCTTGGGCTACACCTTC.

The gene calls are TRBV9 and TRBJ2-2; 11 positions agree with TRBD2. The V gene end was trimmed by 0 bases and the J gene end by 4 bases; junction bases not matched to a gene: 2. Per the germline V gene, CDR1 is SGDLS and CDR2 is YYNGEE. There are 16 residues in the CDR3. The CDR3 nucleotides read TGTGCCAGCAGCGTAGAGGGACTAGCGGTCACCGGGGAGCTGTTTTTT. As protein: CASSVEGLAVTGELFF.

The chain's CDR3 is CASSLRTGASIANYGYTF. The CDR3, as DNA: TGTGCCAGCAGCCTACGGACAGGGGCGAGTATCGCTAACTATGGCTACACCTTC. The chain couples TRBV5-6 to TRBJ1-2; 9 bases fit TRBD1. Germline CDR1 SGHDT, CDR2 YYEEEE. This CDR3 contains 18 residues. Trimming took 4 bases from V and 0 from J; bases not matched to a gene: 13.

The count of this clone is one. The chain uses TRBV7-8 and TRBJ2-7; D may match TRBD1 or TRBD2 (6 bases each). V was clipped by 8 bases and J by 1 base, with 18 bases between them. The CDR3 consists of 15 residues. Germline V CDR1 and CDR2: SGHVS, FQNEAQ. The CDR3 sequence: CASRRGQGPSYEQYF. CDR3 bases: TGTGCCAGCCGCCGGGGGCAGGGGCCTTCCTACGAGCAGTACTTC.

The genes are TRBV18 and TRBJ1-1; D gene ambiguous. The CDR3 totals 13 residues. V was pared by 6 bases and J by 4 bases, with 12 bases between. Per the germline V gene, CDR1 is KGHSH and CDR2 is LQKENI. The CDR3 DNA reads TGTGCCAGCTCCCGGGCGGTGGGCACTGAAGCTTTCTTT. This codes for CASSRAVGTEAFF.

In DNA form, the CDR3 reads TGTGCCAGCAGCTTATTTCGGGGGGAACAAGAGACCCAGTACTTC. Protein sequence: CASSLFRGEQETQYF. The rearrangement uses TRBV7-2 and TRBJ2-5; 7 bases align to TRBD2. The CDR3 consists of 15 residues. J gave up 2 bases and V 2 bases, and 5 bases lay outside the gene matches. In germline, CDR1 is SGHTA, CDR2 FQGNSA.

The chain uses TRBV19 and TRBJ1-5; the D is unclear. This CDR3 contains 17 residues. Trimming took 5 bases from V and 0 from J, leaving 17 bases between them. Germline CDR1 and CDR2: LNHDA and SQIVND (reference sequence). CDR3 amino acids: CASSVSLSGLSNQPQHF. DNA for the CDR3: TGTGCCAGTAGTGTTAGTCTTTCCGGACTTAGCAATCAGCCCCAGCATTTT.

CDR3 DNA sequence: TGTGCCAGCGCCCCGACCAGCGGCGACTACAATGAGCAGTTCTTC. Translating gives CASAPTSGDYNEQFF. J is TRBJ2-1 and V is TRBV6-4; D perhaps matches TRBD2 (5 bases). In germline, CDR1 is MRHNA, CDR2 SNTAGT. This CDR3 spans 15 amino acids. Trimming pared 8 bases from V and 3 bases from J, leaving 17 bases between.

V is TRBV9 and J is TRBJ1-2; a weak D match, TRBD1 (6 bases). V dropped 3 bases and J dropped 1 base, with 16 bases sitting between them. CDR1 is SGDLS, CDR2 YYNGEE, per germline. The CDR3 has 16 amino acids. CDR3 bases: TGTGCCAGCAGCGGAGGTGGACAGCGAGATAACTATGGCTACACCTTC. Translated: CASSGGGQRDNYGYTF. Filled out from reference TRBV9 and TRBJ1-2, the complete variable domain reads DSGVTQTPKHLITATGQRVTLRCSPRSGDLSVYWYQQSLDQGLQFLIQYYNGEERAKGNILERFSAQQFPDLHSELNLSSLELGDSALYFCASSGGGQRDNYGYTFGSGTRLTVV.

The chain employs TRBV2 and TRBJ1-2; D is undetermined. The germline gives CDR1 SNHLY, CDR2 FYNNEI. V was shortened by 7 bases and J by 3 bases, with 9 bases between the two germline ends. The CDR3 totals 12 residues. CDR3 DNA sequence: TGTGCCAGCACTGAGGGTTACTATGGCTACACCTTC. Encoded protein: CASTEGYYGYTF.

The rearrangement links TRBV6-2 or TRBV6-3 to TRBJ1-5; unclear D gene. Trimming cost V 5 bases and J 6 bases, with 17 bases left between them. The germline CDR1 and CDR2 sequences are MNHEY and SVGEGT. The CDR3 covers 15 residues. The CDR3 DNA is TGTGCCAGCAGTCCGACGGAGGGAGCATTTCAGCCCCAGCATTTT. It translates to CASSPTEGAFQPQHF.

This clone was observed a handful of times. The chain is built from TRBV18 and TRBJ2-3; 12 bases agree with TRBD1. The V and J ends lost 6 bases and 5 bases, in that order; junction bases with no gene match: 6. Germline loops: CDR1 KGHSH, CDR2 LQKENI. The CDR3 spans 15 residues. CDR3 amino acids: CASSPGTGGKDTQYF. For the CDR3, the DNA is TGTGCCAGCTCCCCCGGGACAGGGGGCAAAGATACGCAGTATTTT.

The V call is TRBV29-1, the J call TRBJ1-1; TRBD1 matches at 10 bases. Germline V gives CDR1 SQVTM, CDR2 ANQGSEA. V shed 6 bases and J 1 base; nucleotides not matched to a gene: 14. The CDR3 has 17 residues. The CDR3 reads CSVRYRTGGTSNTEAFF. The CDR3 nucleotides read TGCAGCGTCCGCTATCGGACAGGGGGGACATCGAACACTGAAGCTTTCTTT.

The CDR3 loop is CASSLGMLSPLHF. The DNA for the CDR3 is TGTGCCAGCTCCCTAGGGATGCTTTCACCCCTCCACTTT. The chain couples TRBV6-5 to TRBJ1-6; D gene unclear. V was clipped by 8 bases and J by 9 bases, with 14 bases between them. The CDR3 is 13 residues long. CDR1 and CDR2 (germline): MNHEY, SVGAGI.

With respect to this clone: The sample holds other DNA sequences that translate to the same CDR3. The chain is built from TRBV4-3 and TRBJ2-2; D not certain. The V and J ends lost 0 bases and 9 bases respectively, with 5 bases between them. Germline loops: CDR1 LGHNA, CDR2 YSLEER. This CDR3 has 12 residues. Here the CDR3 reads CASSQDPRELFF. The CDR3 DNA is TGCGCCAGCAGCCAAGATCCCCGGGAGCTGTTTTTT.

The rearrangement links TRBV7-9 to TRBJ1-1; 7 nucleotides line up with TRBD1. Unmatched junction bases numbered 10, after V lost 6 bases and J lost 0 bases. The length of the CDR3 is 16 residues. Germline-derived CDR1 and CDR2 are SEHNR and FQNEAQ (reference sequence). The CDR3 nucleotides are TGTGCCAGCAGGTCGACAGGGCGTGTGATGAACACTGAAGCTTTCTTT. Translated: CASRSTGRVMNTEAFF.

The J gene is TRBJ1-2, the V gene TRBV13, with D uncertain. The CDR3 has 13 residues. Per germline, CDR1 PRHDT and CDR2 FYEKMQ (reference sequence). V was pared by 0 bases and J by 2 bases, with 4 bases between. DNA for the CDR3: TGTGCCAGCAGCTTAGGCAGAAACTATGGCTACACCTTC. It translates to CASSLGRNYGYTF.